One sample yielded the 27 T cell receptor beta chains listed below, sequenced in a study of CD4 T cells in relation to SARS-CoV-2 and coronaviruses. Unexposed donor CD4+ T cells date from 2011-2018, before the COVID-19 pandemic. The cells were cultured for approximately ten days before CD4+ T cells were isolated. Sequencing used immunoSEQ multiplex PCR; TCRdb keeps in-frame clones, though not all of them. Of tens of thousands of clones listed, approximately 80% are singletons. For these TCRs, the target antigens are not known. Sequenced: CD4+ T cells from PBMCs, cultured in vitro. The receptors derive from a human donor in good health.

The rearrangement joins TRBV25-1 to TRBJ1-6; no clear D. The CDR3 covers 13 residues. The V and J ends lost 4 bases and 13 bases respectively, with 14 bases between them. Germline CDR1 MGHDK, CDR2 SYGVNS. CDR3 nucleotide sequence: TGTGCCAGCAGTGGCGCGACGGGGAGGCCCCTCCACTTT. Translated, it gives CASSGATGRPLHF. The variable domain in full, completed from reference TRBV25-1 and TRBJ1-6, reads EADIYQTPRYLVIGTGKKITLECSQTMGHDKMYWYQQDPGMELHLIHYSYGVNSTEKGDLSSESTVSRIRTEHFPLTLESARPSHTSQYLCASSGATGRPLHFGNGTRLTVT.

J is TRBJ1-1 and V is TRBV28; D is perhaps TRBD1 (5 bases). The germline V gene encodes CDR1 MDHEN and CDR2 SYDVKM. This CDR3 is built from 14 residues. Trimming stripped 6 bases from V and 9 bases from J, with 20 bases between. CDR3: CASRPVGRVGKAFF. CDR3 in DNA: TGTGCCAGCAGACCCGTTGGCAGGGTCGGAAAAGCTTTCTTT.

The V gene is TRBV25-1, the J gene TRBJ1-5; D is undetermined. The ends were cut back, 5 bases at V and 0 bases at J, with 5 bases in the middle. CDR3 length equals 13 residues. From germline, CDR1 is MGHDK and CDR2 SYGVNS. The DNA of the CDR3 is TGTGCCAGCAGTCGGGGTAGCAATCAGCCCCAGCATTTT. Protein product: CASSRGSNQPQHF.

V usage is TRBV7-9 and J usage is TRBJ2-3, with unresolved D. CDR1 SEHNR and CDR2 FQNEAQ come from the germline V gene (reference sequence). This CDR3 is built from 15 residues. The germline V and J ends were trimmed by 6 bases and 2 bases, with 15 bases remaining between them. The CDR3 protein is CASRPISTSTDTQYF. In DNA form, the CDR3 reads TGTGCCAGCAGACCCATCAGTACCTCCACAGATACGCAGTATTTT.

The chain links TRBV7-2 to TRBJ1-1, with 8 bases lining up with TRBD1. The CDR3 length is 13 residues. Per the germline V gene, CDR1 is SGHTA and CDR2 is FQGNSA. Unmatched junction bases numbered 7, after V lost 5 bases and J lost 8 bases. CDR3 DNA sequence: TGTGCCAGCAGCCCAGGGGGCGCAGGGGAAGCTTTCTTT. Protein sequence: CASSPGGAGEAFF.

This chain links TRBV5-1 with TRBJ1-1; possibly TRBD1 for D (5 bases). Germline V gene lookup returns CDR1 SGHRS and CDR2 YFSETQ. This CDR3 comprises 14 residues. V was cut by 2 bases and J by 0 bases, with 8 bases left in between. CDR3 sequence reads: CASSFAGMNTEAFF. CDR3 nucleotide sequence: TGCGCCAGCAGCTTCGCAGGGATGAACACTGAAGCTTTCTTT. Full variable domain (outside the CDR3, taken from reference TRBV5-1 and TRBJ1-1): KAGVTQTPRYLIKTRGQQVTLSCSPISGHRSVSWYQQTPGQGLQFLFEYFSETQRNKGNFPGRFSGRQFSNSRSEMNVSTLELGDSALYLCASSFAGMNTEAFFGQGTRLTVV.

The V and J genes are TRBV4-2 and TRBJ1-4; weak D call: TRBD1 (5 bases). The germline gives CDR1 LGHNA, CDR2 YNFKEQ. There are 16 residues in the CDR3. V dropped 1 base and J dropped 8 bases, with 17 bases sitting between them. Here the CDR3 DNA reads TGTGCCAGCAGCCAAGTCGGCGGCAACGGGGGGGAAAAACTGTTTTTT. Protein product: CASSQVGGNGGEKLFF.

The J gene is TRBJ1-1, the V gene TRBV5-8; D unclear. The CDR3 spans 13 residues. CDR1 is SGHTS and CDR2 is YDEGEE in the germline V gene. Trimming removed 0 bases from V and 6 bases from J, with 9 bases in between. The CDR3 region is CASSLVGLAEAFF. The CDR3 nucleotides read TGTGCCAGCAGCTTGGTCGGTTTGGCTGAAGCTTTCTTT.

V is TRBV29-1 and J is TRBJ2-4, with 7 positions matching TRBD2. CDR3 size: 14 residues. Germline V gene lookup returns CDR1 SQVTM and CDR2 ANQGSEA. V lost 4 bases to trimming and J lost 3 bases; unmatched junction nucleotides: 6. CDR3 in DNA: TGCAGCGTTGGGGAGGGCCTAGACAAAAACATTCAGTACTTC. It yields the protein CSVGEGLDKNIQYF.

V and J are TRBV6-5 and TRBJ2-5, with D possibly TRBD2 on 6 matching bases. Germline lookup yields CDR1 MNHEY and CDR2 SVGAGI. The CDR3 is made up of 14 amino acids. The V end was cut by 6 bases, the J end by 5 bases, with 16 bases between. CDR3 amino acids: CASRAWGGGETQYF. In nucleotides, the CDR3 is TGTGCCAGCAGAGCCTGGGGCGGAGGGGAGACCCAGTACTTC.

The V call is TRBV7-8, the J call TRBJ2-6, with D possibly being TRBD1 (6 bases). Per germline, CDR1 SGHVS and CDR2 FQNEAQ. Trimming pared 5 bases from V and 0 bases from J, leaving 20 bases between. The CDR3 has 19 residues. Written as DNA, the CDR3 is TGTGCCAGCAGCCCCCAGCCCCAGGGGTCCCTCTCTGGGGCCAACGTCCTGACTTTC. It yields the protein CASSPQPQGSLSGANVLTF.

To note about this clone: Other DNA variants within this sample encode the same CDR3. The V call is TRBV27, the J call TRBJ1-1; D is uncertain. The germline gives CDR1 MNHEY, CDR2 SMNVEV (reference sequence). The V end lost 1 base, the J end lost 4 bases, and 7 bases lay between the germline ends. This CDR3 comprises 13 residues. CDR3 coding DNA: TGTGCCAGCAGTTTATATCGGGGCACTGAAGCTTTCTTT. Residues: CASSLYRGTEAFF.

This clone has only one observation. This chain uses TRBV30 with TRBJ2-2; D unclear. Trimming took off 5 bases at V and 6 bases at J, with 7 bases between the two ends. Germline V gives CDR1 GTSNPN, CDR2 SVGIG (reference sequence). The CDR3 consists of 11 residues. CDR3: CAWGPAGELFF. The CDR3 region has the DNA TGTGCCTGGGGTCCTGCCGGGGAGCTGTTTTTT.

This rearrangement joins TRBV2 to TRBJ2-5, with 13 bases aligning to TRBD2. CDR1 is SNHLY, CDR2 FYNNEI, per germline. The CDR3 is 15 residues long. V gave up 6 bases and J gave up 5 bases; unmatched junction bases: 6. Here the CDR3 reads CASRGTSGMRETQYF. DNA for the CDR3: TGTGCCAGCAGAGGGACTAGCGGGATGAGGGAGACCCAGTACTTC.

CDR3 nucleotides: TGTGCCAGCAGTCACTCCGGGACTAGCGGGATTATTAACGAGCAGTACTTC. Its protein is CASSHSGTSGIINEQYF. The chain is built from TRBV27 and TRBJ2-7; 13 bases are shared with TRBD2. Trimming cost V 5 bases and J 5 bases; bases outside gene matches: 12. The CDR3 is 17 amino acids. CDR1 is MNHEY, CDR2 SMNVEV, per germline (reference sequence).

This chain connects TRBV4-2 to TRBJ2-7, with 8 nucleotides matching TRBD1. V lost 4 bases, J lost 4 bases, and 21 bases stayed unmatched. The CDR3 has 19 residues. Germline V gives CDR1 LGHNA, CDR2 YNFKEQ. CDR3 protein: CASSPSAASGTGNIYEQYF. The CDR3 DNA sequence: TGTGCCAGCAGCCCCTCGGCGGCGAGTGGGACAGGTAATATTTACGAGCAGTACTTC.

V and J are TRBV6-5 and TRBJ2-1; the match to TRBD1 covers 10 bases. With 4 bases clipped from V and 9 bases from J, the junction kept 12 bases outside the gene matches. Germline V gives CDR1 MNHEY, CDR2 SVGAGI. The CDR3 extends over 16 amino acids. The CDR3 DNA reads TGTGCCAGCAGTTCCCAAGACAGGGGGCCACTTAGTGAGCAGTTCTTC. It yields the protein CASSSQDRGPLSEQFF.

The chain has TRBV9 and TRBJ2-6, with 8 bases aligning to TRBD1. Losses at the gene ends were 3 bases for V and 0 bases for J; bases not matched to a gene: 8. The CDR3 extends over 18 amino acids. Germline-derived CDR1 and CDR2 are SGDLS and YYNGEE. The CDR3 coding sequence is TGTGCCAGCAGCGATAGGACAGGGAGTTTCTCTGGGGCCAACGTCCTGACTTTC. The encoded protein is CASSDRTGSFSGANVLTF.

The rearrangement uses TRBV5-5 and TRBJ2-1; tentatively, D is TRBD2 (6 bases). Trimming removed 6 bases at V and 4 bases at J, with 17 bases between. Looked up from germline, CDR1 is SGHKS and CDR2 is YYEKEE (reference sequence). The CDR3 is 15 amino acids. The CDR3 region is CASTSLGTDYNEQFF. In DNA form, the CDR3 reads TGTGCCAGCACCTCTCTCGGGACTGATTACAATGAGCAGTTCTTC. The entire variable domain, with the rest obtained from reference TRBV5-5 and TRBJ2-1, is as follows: DAGVTQSPTHLIKTRGQQVTLRCSPISGHKSVSWYQQVLGQGPQFIFQYYEKEERGRGNFPDRFSARQFPNYSSELNVNALLLGDSALYLCASTSLGTDYNEQFFGPGTRLTVL.

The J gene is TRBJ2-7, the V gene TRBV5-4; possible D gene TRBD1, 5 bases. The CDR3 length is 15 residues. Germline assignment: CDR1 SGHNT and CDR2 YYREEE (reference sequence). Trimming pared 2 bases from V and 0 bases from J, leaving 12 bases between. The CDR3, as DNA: TGTGCCAGCAGCTTTGGGCTGGGGCTCTCCTACGAGCAGTACTTC. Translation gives CASSFGLGLSYEQYF.

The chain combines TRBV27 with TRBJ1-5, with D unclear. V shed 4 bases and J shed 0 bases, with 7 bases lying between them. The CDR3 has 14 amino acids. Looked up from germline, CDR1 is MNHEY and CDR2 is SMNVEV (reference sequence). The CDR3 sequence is CASSWRYSNQPQHF. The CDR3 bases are TGTGCCAGCAGTTGGAGATATAGCAATCAGCCCCAGCATTTT.

The CDR3 is CASTDRGVTEAFF. CDR3 in DNA: TGTGCCAGCACGGACAGGGGGGTGACTGAAGCTTTCTTT. The chain uses TRBV27 and TRBJ1-1; 10 bases agree with TRBD1. V lost 7 bases and J lost 5; bases outside the gene matches: 4. Germline-derived CDR1 and CDR2 are MNHEY and SMNVEV (reference sequence). This CDR3 is 13 amino acids long.

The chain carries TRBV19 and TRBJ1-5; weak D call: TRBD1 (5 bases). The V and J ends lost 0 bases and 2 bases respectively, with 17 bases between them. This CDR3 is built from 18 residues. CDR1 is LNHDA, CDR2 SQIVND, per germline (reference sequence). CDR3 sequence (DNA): TGTGCCAGTAGTATAGACCCCACGTGGGGCCCGGGCAATCAGCCCCAGCATTTT. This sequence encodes CASSIDPTWGPGNQPQHF.

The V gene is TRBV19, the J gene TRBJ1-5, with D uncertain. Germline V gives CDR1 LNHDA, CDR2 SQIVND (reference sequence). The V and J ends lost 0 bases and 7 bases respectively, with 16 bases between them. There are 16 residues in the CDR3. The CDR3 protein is CASSIEAGPSRQPQHF. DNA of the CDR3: TGTGCCAGTAGTATAGAAGCTGGGCCCTCTCGGCAGCCCCAGCATTTT.

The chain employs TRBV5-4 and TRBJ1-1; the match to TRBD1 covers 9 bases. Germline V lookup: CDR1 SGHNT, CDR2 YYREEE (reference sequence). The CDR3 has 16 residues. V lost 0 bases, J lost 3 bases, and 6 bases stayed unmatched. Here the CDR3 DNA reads TGTGCCAGCAGCTTGGCCTTAGGACAGGGGTACACTGAAGCTTTCTTT. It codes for CASSLALGQGYTEAFF. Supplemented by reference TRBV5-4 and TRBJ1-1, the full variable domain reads ETGVTQSPTHLIKTRGQQVTLRCSSQSGHNTVSWYQQALGQGPQFIFQYYREEENGRGNFPPRFSGLQFPNYSSELNVNALELDDSALYLCASSLALGQGYTEAFFGQGTRLTVV.

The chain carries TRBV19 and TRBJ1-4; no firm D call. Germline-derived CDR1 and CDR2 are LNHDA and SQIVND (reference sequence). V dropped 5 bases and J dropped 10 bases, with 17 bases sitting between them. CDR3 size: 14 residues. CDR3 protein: CASSPEGGGRKLFF. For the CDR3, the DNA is TGTGCCAGTAGTCCCGAGGGAGGTGGGCGAAAACTGTTTTTT.

The DNA of the CDR3 is TGTGCCAGCACCAATACGGTTGGGGGCCTGGGGAACACTGAAGCTTTCTTT. It translates to CASTNTVGGLGNTEAFF. The gene calls are TRBV28 and TRBJ1-1; D may be TRBD1 (6 bases). This CDR3 is 17 amino acids long. Trimming left V 7 bases short and J 1 base short, with 22 bases between. Germline lookup yields CDR1 MDHEN and CDR2 SYDVKM.